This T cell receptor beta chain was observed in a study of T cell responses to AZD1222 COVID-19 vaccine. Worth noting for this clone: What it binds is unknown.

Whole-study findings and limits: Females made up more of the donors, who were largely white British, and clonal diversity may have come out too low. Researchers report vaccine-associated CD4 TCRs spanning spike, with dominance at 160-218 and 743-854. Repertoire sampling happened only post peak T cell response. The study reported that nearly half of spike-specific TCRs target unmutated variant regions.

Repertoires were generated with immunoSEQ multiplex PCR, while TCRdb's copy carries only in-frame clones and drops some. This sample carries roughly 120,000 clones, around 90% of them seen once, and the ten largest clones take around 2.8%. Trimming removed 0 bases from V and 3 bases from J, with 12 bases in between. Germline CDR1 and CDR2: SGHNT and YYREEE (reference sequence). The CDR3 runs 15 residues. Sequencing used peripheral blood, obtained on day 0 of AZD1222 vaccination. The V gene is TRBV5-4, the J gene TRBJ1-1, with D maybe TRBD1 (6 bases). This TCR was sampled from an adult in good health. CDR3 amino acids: CASSLVGGRDTEAFF. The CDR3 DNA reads TGTGCCAGCAGCTTGGTAGGGGGGAGGGACACTGAAGCTTTCTTT.